This T cell receptor beta chain derives from a study of vaccination and CD4 T cells after COVID-19. An Oncomine TCR Beta short-read assay was used to sequence the DNA from cultured CD4+ T cells. Genomic DNA was isolated from cultured CD4+ T cells. Via MiXCR, TCRdb re-called the PCR reads, giving one row per CDR3 protein. This table has tens of thousands of distinct CDR3 sequences, about 52% appearing once. Treatment indicated: roughly 10-day PBMC culture with coronavirus spike peptide pools or control peptides (ViraFEST assay). IL-2 (roughly 10 IU/ml) and peptide pools (approximately 9.8 ug/ml) were added to cultures of a few million PBMCs per well. Half-medium changes with fresh IL-2 medium occurred on days 3 and 7. This clonotype turned up a few times. The antigen remains undetermined. The sequence was obtained from a human donor who had recovered from COVID-19. The sequenced sample consisted of CD4+ T cells from blood, cultured in vitro.

CDR3 DNA: TGCGCCAGCAGCCCGACAGGGGGATGGACTGAAGCTTTCTTT. It is translated as CASSPTGGWTEAFF. The V and J genes are TRBV5-1 and TRBJ1-1; 9 bases are shared with TRBD1. Germline CDR1 reads SGHRS; CDR2 reads YFSETQ. J was trimmed by 5 bases and V by 4 bases; bases with no gene match: 6. This CDR3 is built from 14 residues.